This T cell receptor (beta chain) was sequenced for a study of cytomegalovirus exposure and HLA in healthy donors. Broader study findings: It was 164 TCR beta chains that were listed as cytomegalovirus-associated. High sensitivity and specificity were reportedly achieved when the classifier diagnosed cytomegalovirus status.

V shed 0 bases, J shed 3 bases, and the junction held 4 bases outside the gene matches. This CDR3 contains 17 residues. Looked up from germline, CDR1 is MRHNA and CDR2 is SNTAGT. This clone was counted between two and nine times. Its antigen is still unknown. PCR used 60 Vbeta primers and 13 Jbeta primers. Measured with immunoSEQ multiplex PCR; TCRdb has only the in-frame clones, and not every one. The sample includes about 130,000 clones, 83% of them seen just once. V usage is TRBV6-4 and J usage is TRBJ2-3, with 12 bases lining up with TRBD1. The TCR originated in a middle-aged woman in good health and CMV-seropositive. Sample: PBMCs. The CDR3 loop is CASSDSGTGGGTDTQYF. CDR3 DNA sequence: TGTGCCAGCAGTGACTCGGGGACAGGGGGCGGTACAGATACGCAGTATTTT.